This is a list of T cell receptor beta chains from one sample in a study of early T cells in non-severe SARS-CoV-2 infection. MiXCR, run by TCRdb on the 5' RACE reads, gives a single entry per CDR3 protein. The sample holds about 34,000 distinct CDR3 sequences, 6% to 7.5% seen once. The material was whole blood, obtained at baseline. Receptors originate from an adult who was a healthcare worker with PCR-confirmed SARS-CoV-2 infection or an uninfected control (not recorded which). CDR3s include the opening cysteine and the closing phenylalanine or tryptophan. The D gene is left open where the match is weak. Size values are once, few and many counts, or a class for expanded clones, and some rows have none.

J gene | D gene | clone size | V gene | CDR3 protein | CDR3 DNA
TRBJ2-5 | TRBD2 | . | TRBV2 | CASTPSGRAQETQYF | TGTGCCAGCACTCCGAGCGGGAGGGCCCAAGAGACCCAGTACTTC
TRBJ2-5 | . | few | TRBV12-3/TRBV12-4 | CASSLGETQYF | TGTGCCAGCAGTTTAGGAGAGACCCAGTACTTC
TRBJ1-2 | TRBD1 | few | TRBV4-3 | CASSQRTGGGNIYGYTF | TGCGCCAGCAGCCAAAGGACAGGGGGCGGGAATATATATGGCTACACCTTC
TRBJ2-3 | . | . | TRBV2 | CASRRGPIAEKGTDTQYF | TGTGCCAGCAGGAGAGGCCCTATAGCGGAAAAAGGCACAGATACGCAGTATTTT
TRBJ1-1 | . | many | TRBV6-5 | CASTSATEAFF | TGTGCCAGCACGAGTGCCACTGAAGCTTTCTTT
TRBJ1-1 | . | many | TRBV6-2/TRBV6-3 | CASSYGGLSTEAFF | TGTGCCAGCAGTTACGGAGGTTTGAGCACTGAAGCTTTCTTT
TRBJ1-5 | . | many | TRBV12-1 | CASSPKRGTTNQPQHF | TGTGCCAGCAGCCCGAAGCGGGGCACTACCAATCAGCCCCAGCATTTT
TRBJ2-2 | . | . | TRBV7-2 | CASSFQGPVGELFF | TGTGCCAGCAGCTTTCAGGGTCCGGTCGGGGAGCTGTTTTTT
TRBJ2-1 | TRBD2 | many | TRBV11-2 | CASSLVGSGLAIYEQFF | TGTGCCAGCAGCTTAGTAGGGTCGGGACTAGCAATATATGAGCAGTTCTTC
TRBJ1-2 | TRBD1 | . | TRBV30 | CAWIPMTGEYVGYTF | TGTGCCTGGATTCCAATGACAGGGGAATATGTAGGCTACACCTTC
TRBJ2-5 | TRBD2 | . | TRBV4-3 | CASSQDRGGGGETQYF | TGCGCCAGCAGCCAAGATCGGGGGGGAGGCGGAGAGACCCAGTACTTC
TRBJ2-1 | TRBD2 | many | TRBV3-1 | CASSQANGGSNEQFF | TGTGCCAGCAGCCAAGCTAATGGCGGGAGTAATGAGCAGTTCTTC
TRBJ1-2 | . | . | TRBV4-3 | CASSQALVGYYGYTF | TGCGCCAGCAGCCAAGCGTTGGTGGGGTACTATGGCTACACCTTC
TRBJ2-2 | TRBD2 | . | TRBV7-6 | CASSLGEGRSTGELFF | TGTGCCAGCAGCTTAGGGGAGGGGCGTAGCACCGGGGAGCTGTTTTTT
TRBJ2-1 | TRBD2 | many | TRBV6-2/TRBV6-3 | CASSYSGGRYNEQFF | TGTGCCAGCAGTTACTCCGGCGGGAGGTACAATGAGCAGTTCTTC
TRBJ2-7 | TRBD2 | many | TRBV18 | CASSELLAARYEQYF | TGTGCCAGCTCAGAATTACTAGCGGCCCGCTACGAGCAGTACTTC
TRBJ2-7 | TRBD1 | many | TRBV20-1 | CSARDPLTGGGYEQYF | TGCAGTGCTAGAGACCCCCTGACAGGGGGCGGGTACGAGCAGTACTTC
TRBJ1-1 | . | many | TRBV27 | CASSLRSQTEAFF | TGTGCCAGCAGTTTAAGGTCACAGACTGAAGCTTTCTTT
TRBJ2-5 | . | few | TRBV12-3/TRBV12-4 | CASSPGTREETQYF | TGTGCCAGCAGTCCTGGGACTCGGGAAGAGACCCAGTACTTC
TRBJ2-1 | TRBD2 | few | TRBV7-9 | CASRSGTSGSMFNEQFF | TGTGCCAGCAGGTCCGGGACTAGCGGGAGCATGTTCAATGAGCAGTTCTTC
TRBJ2-3 | . | many | TRBV9 | CASSAPGNPTDTQYF | TGTGCCAGCAGCGCGCCAGGGAACCCCACAGATACGCAGTATTTT
TRBJ2-7 | . | few | TRBV29-1 | CSVGRKTYEQYF | TGTAGCGTTGGGCGGAAAACCTACGAGCAGTACTTC
TRBJ2-5 | TRBD2 | . | TRBV29-1 | CSIGTSGRAETQYF | TGCAGCATCGGGACTAGCGGGAGGGCAGAGACCCAGTACTTC
TRBJ2-3 | TRBD2 | . | TRBV20-1 | CSARRLAATDTQYF | TGCAGTGCTAGACGACTAGCGGCCACAGATACGCAGTATTTT
TRBJ1-5 | . | few | TRBV12-3/TRBV12-4 | CASSYGQLNQPQHF | TGTGCCAGCAGTTACGGACAGCTAAACCAGCCCCAGCATTTT
TRBJ2-5 | . | few | TRBV7-9 | CASSFIGGRLETQYF | TGTGCCAGCAGCTTTATTGGGGGGCGCCTTGAGACCCAGTACTTC
TRBJ2-5 | TRBD2 | . | TRBV25-1 | CASSDRTTLAGKQETQYF | TGTGCCAGCAGTGACCGCACTACCCTAGCGGGAAAACAAGAGACCCAGTACTTC
TRBJ2-2 | . | . | TRBV7-6 | CASSQKWGSNTGELFF | TGTGCCAGCAGCCAAAAGTGGGGTTCGAACACCGGGGAGCTGTTTTTT
TRBJ1-4 | . | few | TRBV7-2 | CASSPSTNEKLFF | TGTGCCAGCAGCCCATCAACTAATGAAAAACTGTTTTTT
TRBJ1-4 | TRBD1 | few | TRBV7-6 | CASSRAGTENEKLFF | TGTGCCAGCAGCCGAGCCGGGACAGAAAATGAAAAACTGTTTTTT
TRBJ1-1 | TRBD1 | . | TRBV10-3 | CAIRTGGRTEAFF | TGTGCCATCAGGACAGGGGGTCGCACTGAAGCTTTCTTT
TRBJ2-2 | . | few | TRBV2 | CASSDRGGDTGELFF | TGTGCCAGCAGTGATAGGGGGGGCGACACCGGGGAGCTGTTTTTT
TRBJ2-1 | TRBD2 | . | TRBV29-1 | CSVGTSGILPNEQFF | TGCAGCGTTGGAACTAGCGGGATCTTGCCTAATGAGCAGTTCTTC
TRBJ2-1 | . | . | TRBV20-1 | CSASDGSVYNEQFF | TGCAGTGCTAGTGACGGGAGTGTCTACAATGAGCAGTTCTTC
TRBJ2-3 | . | few | TRBV29-1 | CSVEKGVSTDTQYF | TGCAGCGTTGAAAAGGGAGTTAGCACAGATACGCAGTATTTT
TRBJ2-7 | . | . | TRBV28 | CATWDYEQYF | TGTGCCACCTGGGACTACGAGCAGTACTTC
TRBJ2-7 | TRBD2 | few | TRBV20-1 | CSARGLAGEILYEQYF | TGCAGTGCTAGAGGACTAGCGGGAGAAATCCTCTACGAGCAGTACTTC
TRBJ1-5 | . | few | TRBV7-2 | CASSFGARNQPQHF | TGTGCCAGCAGCTTCGGGGCCCGCAATCAGCCCCAGCATTTT
TRBJ2-5 | . | . | TRBV5-6 | CASSPDESETQYF | TGTGCCAGCAGCCCGGACGAGTCCGAGACCCAGTACTTC
TRBJ2-1 | . | many | TRBV5-5 | CASRSLDNSYNEQFF | TGTGCCAGCAGATCCCTTGACAACTCCTACAATGAGCAGTTCTTC
TRBJ1-5 | . | few | TRBV2 | CASSEQGIWQPQHF | TGTGCCAGCAGTGAACAGGGCATTTGGCAGCCCCAGCATTTT
TRBJ2-7 | . | many | TRBV28 | CASSPQGEQYF | TGTGCCAGCAGTCCCCAGGGCGAGCAGTACTTC
TRBJ2-7 | . | few | TRBV15 | CATSRDLGVYEQYF | TGTGCCACCAGCAGAGATCTTGGAGTCTACGAGCAGTACTTC
TRBJ2-1 | . | many | TRBV18 | CASSLDPNEQFF | TGTGCCAGCTCACTCGATCCGAATGAGCAGTTCTTC
TRBJ1-1 | . | few | TRBV12-5 | CASGLLGGRTEAFF | TGTGCTAGTGGTTTATTAGGGGGGAGGACTGAAGCTTTCTTT
TRBJ1-6 | . | many | TRBV3-1 | CASSQRRDITALHF | TGTGCCAGCAGCCAGAGACGCGACATAACGGCCCTCCACTTT
TRBJ1-2 | TRBD1 | few | TRBV6-4 | CASSGRTGGDNYGYTF | TGTGCCAGCAGTGGCCGGACAGGGGGCGATAACTATGGCTACACCTTC
TRBJ2-1 | . | . | TRBV29-1 | CSVDRGGSYNEQFF | TGCAGCGTTGACAGGGGGGGGTCCTACAATGAGCAGTTCTTC
TRBJ2-3 | . | . | TRBV7-2 | CASSLARGRNTDTQYF | TGTGCCAGCAGCTTAGCGCGGGGGCGGAACACAGATACGCAGTATTTT
TRBJ2-1 | . | . | TRBV24-1 | CATSVRSGTYNEQFF | TGTGCCACCAGTGTTCGATCCGGGACCTACAATGAGCAGTTCTTC
TRBJ2-1 | . | . | TRBV3-1 | CASSQGPWEQFF | TGTGCCAGCAGCCAAGGCCCTTGGGAGCAGTTCTTC
TRBJ2-1 | . | few | TRBV11-1 | CASGGPYNEQFF | TGTGCCAGCGGGGGCCCGTACAATGAGCAGTTCTTC
TRBJ2-1 | TRBD1 | . | TRBV18 | CASSSGTGTNEQFF | TGTGCCAGCTCAAGCGGGACAGGGACCAATGAGCAGTTCTTC
TRBJ2-1 | . | many | TRBV28 | CASRNRVGYNEQFF | TGTGCCAGCAGGAACAGGGTGGGCTACAATGAGCAGTTCTTC
TRBJ2-1 | TRBD2 | many | TRBV10-3 | CAIGTSGNPHEQFF | TGTGCCATCGGGACTAGCGGGAATCCCCATGAGCAGTTCTTC